The sequence of this T cell receptor (beta chain) was determined in a study of blood T cell repertoires in COVID-19. Germline V gene data show CDR1 as LGHDT and CDR2 as YNNKEL (reference sequence). The CDR3 runs 14 residues. Trimming removed 5 bases at V and 4 bases at J, with 13 bases between. Assay: immunoSEQ multiplex PCR; the TCRdb copy retains only in-frame clones and omits some. The sample consists of a few hundred thousand clones, roughly 90% of them appearing once. The sequencing sample was made of peripheral blood. V and J are TRBV3-1 (or the pseudogene TRBV3-2) and TRBJ2-3; the D is unclear. This receptor was identified in a man aged 40-49 years with active or convalescent COVID-19. The CDR3 is CASSTPLTSDTQYF. The CDR3 DNA follows: TGTGCCAGCAGCACCCCTTTGACTTCAGATACGCAGTATTTT.